The 24 T cell receptor beta chains reported below all come from one sample, sequenced in a study of shared clonotypes between healthy human individuals. Some clones are missing from TCRdb's copy, which holds only in-frame ones; the method was immunoSEQ multiplex PCR. The sample contains roughly 2.2 million clones, 93% of which appear only once. The specimen was naive CD4+ T cells from PBMCs. Subset denoted: CD45RA+ positively selected. Receptors were obtained from a young man in good health. Some clones in this sample may be carry-over from other donors' samples.

CDR3 sequence (DNA): TGTGCCAGCAGCTCCCTGGGTTCTGATAGTAGCCCCTACGAGCAGTACTTC. Its translation: CASSSLGSDSSPYEQYF. The rearrangement joins TRBV11-2 to TRBJ2-7; D unresolved. The CDR3 totals 17 residues. Germline values: CDR1 SGHAT, CDR2 FQNNGV. Trimming cost V 4 bases and J 2 bases, with 21 bases left between them.

In the case of this clone: The CDR3 does not end in the conserved phenylalanine or tryptophan, so this is likely a read error. No DNA is shown, since the ends of the CDR3 on it are uncertain; the CDR3 is the one TCRdb lists. The V gene is TRBV15, the J gene TRBJ1-1. Germline values: CDR1 LNHNV, CDR2 YYDKDF (reference sequence). With termini counted, the CDR3 has 13 amino acids. The CDR3 sequence is CATSRDFGEMPWL.

The gene calls are TRBV6-5 and TRBJ2-7; a weak D match, TRBD1 (6 bases). V lost 4 bases and J lost 4, with 11 bases in between. The CDR3 runs 13 residues. Germline loops: CDR1 MNHEY, CDR2 SVGAGI. The chain's CDR3 is CASSSLQGYEQYF. The CDR3 DNA is TGTGCCAGCAGTTCACTACAGGGATACGAGCAGTACTTC.

This clone was detected only once. The chain recombines TRBV19 with TRBJ1-2; D ambiguous. V lost 1 base, J lost 5 bases, and 11 bases lay in between. The CDR3 consists of 14 residues. CDR1 is LNHDA, CDR2 SQIVND, per germline (reference sequence). CDR3 sequence reads: CASSIGTDNYGYTF. DNA for the CDR3: TGTGCCAGTAGTATAGGCACAGACAATTATGGCTACACCTTC.

The genes are TRBV2 and TRBJ2-1, with D uncertain. Germline assignment: CDR1 SNHLY and CDR2 FYNNEI. Trimming cost V 7 bases and J 7 bases, with 14 bases left between them. The CDR3 runs to 13 residues. This CDR3 reads CASNPDRVNEQFF. The CDR3 DNA is TGTGCCAGCAATCCGGACCGCGTGAATGAGCAGTTCTTC.

This rearrangement joins TRBV5-4 to TRBJ2-3; 8 bases line up with TRBD2. The V gene's germline CDR1 is SGHNT and CDR2 YYREEE (reference sequence). Germline trimming cut 4 bases from V and 4 bases from J; bases unmatched to any gene: 11. The CDR3 runs to 16 residues. The CDR3 nucleotides read TGTGCCAGCAGCATGAGTGGAACGGGAGGGCCAGATACGCAGTATTTT. Translated, it gives CASSMSGTGGPDTQYF.

Points on this clone: The sample carries other DNA sequences with the same CDR3. The chain recombines TRBV6-1 with TRBJ1-3; TRBD1 might be the D (5 bases). The CDR3 runs 14 residues. V was trimmed by 1 base and J by 2 bases, leaving 6 bases between them. CDR1 MNHNS and CDR2 SASEGT come from the germline V gene. In DNA, the CDR3 is TGTGCCAGCAGTGAAGGGGGGACTGGAAACACCATATATTTT. Protein sequence: CASSEGGTGNTIYF.

In regard to this clone: The same CDR3 arises from other DNA sequences in this sample as well. V is TRBV5-1 and J is TRBJ1-2; D unclear. Germline CDR1 and CDR2: SGHRS and YFSETQ. This CDR3 region has 14 residues. V was trimmed by 0 bases and J by 4 bases, leaving 10 bases between them. CDR3 sequence: CASSLDGQPYGYTF. The CDR3 DNA sequence: TGCGCCAGCAGCTTGGATGGGCAGCCCTATGGCTACACCTTC.

The rearrangement joins TRBV7-3 to TRBJ2-1, with TRBD2 matching over 8 bases. This CDR3 contains 15 residues. From germline, CDR1 is SGHTA and CDR2 FQGTGA. J lost 3 bases, V lost 3 bases, and 4 bases had no gene match. CDR3 sequence: CASSFGRAGYNEQFF. CDR3 sequence (DNA): TGTGCCAGCAGCTTCGGGAGGGCCGGCTACAATGAGCAGTTCTTC.

The gene calls are TRBV5-1 and TRBJ2-2, with D maybe TRBD2 (5 bases). V lost 6 bases, J lost 0 bases, and 9 bases lay in between. The CDR3 spans 14 residues. From germline, CDR1 is SGHRS and CDR2 YFSETQ. The DNA for the CDR3 is TGCGCCAGCATCAGCGGAACGAACACCGGGGAGCTGTTTTTT. Translating it yields CASISGTNTGELFF.

The chain carries TRBV18 and TRBJ2-7; D perhaps matches TRBD2 (6 bases). Germline assignment: CDR1 KGHSH and CDR2 LQKENI. Trimming left V 8 bases short and J 6 bases short, with 23 bases between. The CDR3 totals 15 residues. The CDR3 bases are TGTGCCAGCACCCCCGGGGGAAGCCTAGACCGCGAGCAGTACTTC. The encoded protein is CASTPGGSLDREQYF.

The chain has TRBV7-9 and TRBJ2-5; 11 nucleotides align to TRBD2. The length of the CDR3 is 17 residues. Germline V gene sequence: CDR1 SEHNR, CDR2 FQNEAQ (reference sequence). V lost 5 bases to trimming and J lost 4 bases; unmatched junction nucleotides: 12. CDR3 in amino acids: CASSIMYYSGRGETQYF. CDR3 nucleotide sequence: TGTGCCAGCAGCATCATGTATTATAGCGGGAGGGGAGAGACCCAGTACTTC.

Concerning this clone: This specimen includes other DNA sequences encoding the same CDR3. V usage is TRBV6-1 and J usage is TRBJ2-5, with D perhaps being TRBD1 or TRBD2 (5 bases each). Trimming pared 4 bases from V and 2 bases from J, leaving 8 bases between. This CDR3 has 13 amino acids. CDR1 MNHNS and CDR2 SASEGT come from the germline V gene. As DNA, the CDR3 is TGTGCCAGCAGTGGGGGGTTTCAAGAGACCCAGTACTTC. Translating gives CASSGGFQETQYF.

The genes are TRBV18 and TRBJ2-7; D not resolved. Germline V CDR1 and CDR2: KGHSH, LQKENI. Trimming took off 6 bases at V and 6 bases at J, with 15 bases between the two ends. This CDR3 has 13 amino acids. Written as DNA, the CDR3 is TGTGCCAGCTCTCAACGGAATCCAGGCGAGCAGTACTTC. This codes for CASSQRNPGEQYF.

This clone was seen only once. This sequence joins TRBV28 and TRBJ1-2; TRBD1 matches 8 bases. V gave up 4 bases and J gave up 6 bases; unmatched junction bases: 4. This CDR3 region has 13 residues. Germline assignment: CDR1 MDHEN and CDR2 SYDVKM. The CDR3 region is CASSYSTGDGYTF. The DNA of the CDR3 is TGTGCCAGCAGTTACTCGACAGGGGATGGCTACACCTTC.

The chain carries TRBV7-2 and TRBJ2-1; D is ambiguous. The CDR3 consists of 15 residues. Trimming removed 0 bases at V and 3 bases at J, with 9 bases between. The germline CDR1 and CDR2 sequences are SGHTA and FQGNSA. CDR3 protein: CASSLAGPYYNEQFF. The CDR3 nucleotides are TGTGCCAGCAGCTTAGCAGGACCCTACTACAATGAGCAGTTCTTC. The variable domain in full, completed from reference TRBV7-2 and TRBJ2-1, reads GAGVSQSPSNKVTEKGKDVELRCDPISGHTALYWYRQSLGQGLEFLIYFQGNSAPDKSGLPSDRFSAERTGGSVSTLTIQRTQQEDSAVYLCASSLAGPYYNEQFFGPGTRLTVL.

With regard to this clone: Other DNA sequences in the sample encode the same CDR3. V usage is TRBV7-2 and J usage is TRBJ2-7; D is unclear. This CDR3 comprises 14 residues. Trimming took off 1 base at V and 0 bases at J, with 7 bases between the two ends. Germline V gives CDR1 SGHTA, CDR2 FQGNSA. The CDR3 loop is CASSLGRSSYEQYF. The CDR3 coding sequence is TGTGCCAGCAGCTTAGGAAGGAGCTCCTACGAGCAGTACTTC.

Concerning this clone: Other nucleotide sequences in the sample specify the same CDR3. The V gene is TRBV27, the J gene TRBJ1-4; 10 bases are shared with TRBD1. Germline V gene sequence: CDR1 MNHEY, CDR2 SMNVEV (reference sequence). V was clipped by 5 bases and J by 2 bases; unmatched bases: 2. The CDR3 contains 15 residues. The CDR3 loop reads CASSRQGATNEKLFF. CDR3 bases: TGTGCCAGCAGTCGACAGGGGGCGACTAATGAAAAACTGTTTTTT.

The CDR3 loop is CASSFRTSGTGELFF. The CDR3 DNA reads as TGTGCCAGCAGCTTTCGGACTAGCGGGACCGGGGAGCTGTTTTTT. The V and J genes are TRBV7-2 and TRBJ2-2; 11 nucleotides align to TRBD2. Germline-derived CDR1 and CDR2 are SGHTA and FQGNSA. V trimming: 3 bases; J trimming: 5 bases; junction bases outside the gene matches: 2. The CDR3 extends over 15 amino acids.

The chain combines TRBV5-1 with TRBJ1-1, with a tentative D call TRBD1 (5 bases). The CDR3 loop spans 13 amino acids. Germline lookup yields CDR1 SGHRS and CDR2 YFSETQ. V was cut by 4 bases and J by 5 bases, with 12 bases left in between. CDR3 residues: CASSQGSGTEAFF. The CDR3 nucleotides are TGCGCCAGCAGCCAAGGGTCAGGGACTGAAGCTTTCTTT.

The rearrangement uses TRBV5-1 and TRBJ2-1; 7 positions agree with TRBD2. Trimming took 0 bases from V and 1 from J; bases not matched to a gene: 7. The CDR3 is 17 amino acids. Germline-derived CDR1 and CDR2 are SGHRS and YFSETQ. CDR3 sequence reads: CASSLAPAGVSYNEQFF. CDR3 coding DNA: TGCGCCAGCAGCTTGGCCCCGGCGGGAGTATCCTACAATGAGCAGTTCTTC.

This chain uses TRBV5-1 with TRBJ2-7, with D uncertain. V shed 4 bases and J shed 4 bases, with 9 bases lying between them. Germline assignment: CDR1 SGHRS and CDR2 YFSETQ. This CDR3 is 12 amino acids long. CDR3 in amino acids: CASSPGQYEQYF. CDR3 nucleotides: TGCGCCAGCAGCCCGGGCCAATACGAGCAGTACTTC.

The gene calls are TRBV5-4 and TRBJ2-7, with a possible D match to TRBD1 (6 bases). The CDR3 consists of 14 residues. V shed 1 base and J shed 4 bases, with 12 bases lying between them. Looked up from germline, CDR1 is SGHNT and CDR2 is YYREEE (reference sequence). This chain's CDR3 is CASSLLPGEYEQYF. CDR3 in DNA: TGTGCCAGCAGCTTGTTGCCAGGGGAATACGAGCAGTACTTC. Full variable domain (remainder filled in from reference TRBV5-4 and TRBJ2-7): ETGVTQSPTHLIKTRGQQVTLRCSSQSGHNTVSWYQQALGQGPQFIFQYYREEENGRGNFPPRFSGLQFPNYSSELNVNALELDDSALYLCASSLLPGEYEQYFGPGTRLTVT.

Note on this clone: The sample carries other DNA sequences with the same CDR3. V usage is TRBV7-3 and J usage is TRBJ1-2; D is possibly TRBD1 (5 bases). The CDR3 runs to 13 residues. V lost 3 bases and J lost 4, with 9 bases in between. Germline V lookup: CDR1 SGHTA, CDR2 FQGTGA. The chain's CDR3 is CASSLGGSYGYTF. The CDR3, as DNA: TGTGCCAGCAGCTTGGGGGGTTCCTATGGCTACACCTTC.